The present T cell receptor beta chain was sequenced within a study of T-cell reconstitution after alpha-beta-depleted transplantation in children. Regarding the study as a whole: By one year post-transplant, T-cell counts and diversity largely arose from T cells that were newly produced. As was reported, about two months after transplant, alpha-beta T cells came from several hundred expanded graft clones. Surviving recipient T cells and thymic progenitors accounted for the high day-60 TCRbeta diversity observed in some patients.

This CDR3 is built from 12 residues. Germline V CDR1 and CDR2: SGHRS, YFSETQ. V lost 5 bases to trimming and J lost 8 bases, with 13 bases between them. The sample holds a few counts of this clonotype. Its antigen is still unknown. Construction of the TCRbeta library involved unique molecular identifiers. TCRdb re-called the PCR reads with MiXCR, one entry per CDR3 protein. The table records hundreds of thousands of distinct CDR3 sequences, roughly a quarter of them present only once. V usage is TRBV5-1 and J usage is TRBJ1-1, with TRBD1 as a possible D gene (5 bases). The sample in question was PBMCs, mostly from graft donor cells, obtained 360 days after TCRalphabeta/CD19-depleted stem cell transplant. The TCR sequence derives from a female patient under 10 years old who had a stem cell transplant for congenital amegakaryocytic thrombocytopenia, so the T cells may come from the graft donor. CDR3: CASRKQASEAFF. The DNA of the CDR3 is TGCGCCAGCAGGAAACAGGCCTCCGAAGCTTTCTTT.